This T cell receptor beta chain was observed in a study of blood T cell repertoires in COVID-19. Study in general: Material from acute and convalescent COVID-19 was sourced from the United States, Italy and Spain.

Germline V gene sequence: CDR1 LNHDA, CDR2 SQIVND (reference sequence). This CDR3 spans 15 amino acids. Deletions cut 5 bases from V and 7 bases from J, with 17 bases between. Some clones are missing from TCRdb's copy, which holds only in-frame ones; the method was immunoSEQ multiplex PCR. The table shows approximately 59,000 clones, with about three quarters occurring only once. This sequence was found in a man aged 80 or over with acute or convalescent COVID-19. What was sequenced was peripheral blood. V gene TRBV19 combines with J gene TRBJ2-2; a possible D gene is TRBD2 (6 bases). The CDR3 bases are TGTGCCAGTAGTCTCCTGAGCCTGCGGGGCGGGGAGCTGTTTTTT. Translating it yields CASSLLSLRGGELFF. Filled out from reference TRBV19 and TRBJ2-2, the complete variable domain reads DGGITQSPKYLFRKEGQNVTLSCEQNLNHDAMYWYRQDPGQGLRLIYYSQIVNDFQKGDIAEGYSVSREKKESFPLTVTSAQKNPTAFYLCASSLLSLRGGELFFGEGSRLTVL.